The T cell receptor beta chain under discussion was sequenced for a study of T cell responses to AZD1222 COVID-19 vaccine. Clones were sequenced by immunoSEQ multiplex PCR, and TCRdb holds only the in-frame ones, with some missing. The sample comprises about 130,000 clones, about nine tenths of which are singletons, and around 1% rests with the top ten. CDR1 is SGHRS, CDR2 YFSETQ, per germline. Trimming stripped 5 bases from V and 7 bases from J, with 13 bases between. This CDR3 comprises 13 residues. Source: peripheral blood, taken 28 days after the second AZD1222 dose. This sequence originates from an adult who received the AZD1222 COVID-19 vaccine. The chain employs TRBV5-1 and TRBJ1-5, with a possible D match to TRBD1 (5 bases). The CDR3 DNA follows: TGCGCCAGCAGGGGGGAGCCTGGACAGCCCCAGCATTTT. Protein product: CASRGEPGQPQHF.